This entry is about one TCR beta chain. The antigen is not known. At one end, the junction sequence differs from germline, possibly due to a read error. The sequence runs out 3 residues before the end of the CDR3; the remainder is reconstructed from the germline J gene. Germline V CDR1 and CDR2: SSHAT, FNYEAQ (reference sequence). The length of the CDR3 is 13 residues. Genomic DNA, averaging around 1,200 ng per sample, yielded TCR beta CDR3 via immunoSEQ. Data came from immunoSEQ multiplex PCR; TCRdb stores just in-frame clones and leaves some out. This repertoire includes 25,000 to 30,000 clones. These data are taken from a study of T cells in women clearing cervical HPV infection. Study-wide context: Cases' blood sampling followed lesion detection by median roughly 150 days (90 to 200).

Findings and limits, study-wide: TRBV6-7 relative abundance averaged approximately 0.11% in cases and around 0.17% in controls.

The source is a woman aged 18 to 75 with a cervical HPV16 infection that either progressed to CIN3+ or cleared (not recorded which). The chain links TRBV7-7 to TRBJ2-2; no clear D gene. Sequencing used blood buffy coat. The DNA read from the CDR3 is TGTGCTAGCAGCCCAGGGAACACCGGGGAG. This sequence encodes CASSPGNTGE. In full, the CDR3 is CASSPGNTGELFF. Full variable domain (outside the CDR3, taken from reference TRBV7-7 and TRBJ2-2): GAGVSQSPRYKVTKRGQDVTLRCDPISSHATLYWYQQALGQGPEFLTYFNYEAQPDKSGLPSDRFSAERPEGSISTLTIQRTEQRDSAMYRCASSPGNTGELFFGEGSRLTVL.